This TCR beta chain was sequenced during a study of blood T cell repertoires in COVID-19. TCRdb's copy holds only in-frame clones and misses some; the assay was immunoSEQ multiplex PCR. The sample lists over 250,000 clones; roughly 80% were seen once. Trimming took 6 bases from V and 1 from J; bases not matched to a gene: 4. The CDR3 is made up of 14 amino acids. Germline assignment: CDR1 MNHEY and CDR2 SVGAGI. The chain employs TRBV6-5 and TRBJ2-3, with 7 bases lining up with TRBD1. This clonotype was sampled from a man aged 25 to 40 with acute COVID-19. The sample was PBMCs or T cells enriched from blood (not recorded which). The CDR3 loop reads CASRGTAGTDTQYF. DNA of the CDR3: TGTGCCAGCAGAGGGACAGCGGGCACAGATACGCAGTATTTT.